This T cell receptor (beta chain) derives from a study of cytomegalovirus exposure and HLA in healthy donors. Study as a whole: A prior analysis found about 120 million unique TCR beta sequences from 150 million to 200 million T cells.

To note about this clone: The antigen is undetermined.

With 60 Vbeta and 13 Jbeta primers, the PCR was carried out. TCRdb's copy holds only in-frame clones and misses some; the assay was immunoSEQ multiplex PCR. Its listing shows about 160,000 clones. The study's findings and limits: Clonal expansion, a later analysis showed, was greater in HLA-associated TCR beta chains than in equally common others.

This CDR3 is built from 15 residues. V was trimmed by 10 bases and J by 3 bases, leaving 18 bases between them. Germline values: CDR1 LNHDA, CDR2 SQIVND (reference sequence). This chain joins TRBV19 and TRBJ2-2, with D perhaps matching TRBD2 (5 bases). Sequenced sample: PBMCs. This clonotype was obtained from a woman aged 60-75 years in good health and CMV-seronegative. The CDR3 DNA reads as TGTGCCACCACACTAGTAGGCGGATACACCGGGGAGCTGTTTTTT. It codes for CATTLVGGYTGELFF.